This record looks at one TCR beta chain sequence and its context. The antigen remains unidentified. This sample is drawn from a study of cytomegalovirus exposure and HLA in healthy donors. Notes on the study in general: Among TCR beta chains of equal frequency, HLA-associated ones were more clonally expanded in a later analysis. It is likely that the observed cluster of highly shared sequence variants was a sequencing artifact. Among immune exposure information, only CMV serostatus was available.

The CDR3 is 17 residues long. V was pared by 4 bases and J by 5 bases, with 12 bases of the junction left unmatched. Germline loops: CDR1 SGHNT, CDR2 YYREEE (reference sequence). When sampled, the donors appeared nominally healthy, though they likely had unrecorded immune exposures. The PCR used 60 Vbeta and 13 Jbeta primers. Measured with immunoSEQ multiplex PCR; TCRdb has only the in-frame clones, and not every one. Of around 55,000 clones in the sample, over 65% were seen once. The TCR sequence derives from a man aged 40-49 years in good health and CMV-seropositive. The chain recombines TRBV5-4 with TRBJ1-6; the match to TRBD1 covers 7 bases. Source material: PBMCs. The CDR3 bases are TGTGCCAGCAGCCCTAAGGGCGGGACAGCTAATAATTCACCCCTCCACTTT. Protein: CASSPKGGTANNSPLHF.